The 27 T cell receptor beta chains in this list originate from one sample, sequenced in a study of radiation and T cells in renal cell carcinoma. As for time point: blood 2 weeks post-SBRT. Indicated treatment: 15 Gy SBRT to primary tumor, nephrectomy 4 weeks later. Sequencing was performed with immunoSEQ multiplex PCR; in TCRdb, only in-frame clones are kept and a portion is missing. In the table there are around 130,000 clones, approximately 75% of which are singletons. The specimen was blood, collected from a patient whose treatment included radiotherapy and nephrectomy. These receptors were obtained from a woman aged 60-75 years with renal cell carcinoma.

The genes are TRBV29-1 and TRBJ1-2; 10 bases are shared with TRBD1. CDR3 length: 11 residues. The junction had 6 bases not matched to a gene; V was cut back by 6 bases and J by 11 bases. CDR1 is SQVTM, CDR2 ANQGSEA, per germline. In nucleotides, the CDR3 is TGCAGCGTCGTGACAGGGGGCGAATACACCTTC. Translation gives CSVVTGGEYTF.

V gene TRBV10-3 combines with J gene TRBJ2-3; 8 positions agree with TRBD2. Germline loops: CDR1 ENHRY, CDR2 SYGVKD. The trim removed 5 bases at V and 3 bases at J, leaving 4 bases unmatched. The CDR3 covers 14 residues. The CDR3 nucleotides read TGTGCCATCAGTAACGGGGGGGCTACAGATACGCAGTATTTT. Protein product: CAISNGGATDTQYF.

The sample holds one count of this clone. The rearrangement links TRBV7-9 to TRBJ2-5; TRBD1 is a possible D gene (7 bases). The CDR3 covers 13 residues. Trimming shortened V by 5 bases and J by 5 bases, and 12 bases separated the two germline ends. Germline V lookup: CDR1 SEHNR, CDR2 FQNEAQ (reference sequence). DNA of the CDR3: TGTGCCAGCAGCGGACAGGCGGGGGAGACCCAGTACTTC. It encodes CASSGQAGETQYF.

The gene calls are TRBV19 and TRBJ1-5; weak D call: TRBD1 (6 bases). Germline CDR1 LNHDA, CDR2 SQIVND (reference sequence). V lost 11 bases, J lost 8 bases, and 28 bases lay in between. CDR3 size: 16 residues. The CDR3 coding sequence is TGTGCCCTATCGTACGCTGGACAGATGCAAAGGGAGCCCCAGCATTTT. This gives the protein CALSYAGQMQREPQHF.

In this sample, this clone turned up once. CDR3: CASSPSLAGVTGELFF. As DNA, the CDR3 is TGTGCCAGCTCACCTTCACTAGCGGGAGTTACCGGGGAGCTGTTTTTT. This rearrangement joins TRBV18 to TRBJ2-2; TRBD2 matches 11 bases. This CDR3 comprises 16 residues. The germline V gene encodes CDR1 KGHSH and CDR2 LQKENI. The V segment lost 3 bases and the J segment 5 bases; nucleotides outside the gene matches: 5.

This clone occurred once. This sequence joins TRBV7-3 and TRBJ1-2; D ambiguous. The V gene's germline CDR1 is SGHTA and CDR2 FQGTGA. There are 13 residues in the CDR3. The germline V and J ends were trimmed by 5 bases and 4 bases, with 11 bases remaining between them. The CDR3: CASSPEGGYGYTF. CDR3 nucleotides: TGTGCCAGCAGCCCAGAGGGCGGCTATGGCTACACCTTC.

This clone was seen a single time. This chain connects TRBV6-6 to TRBJ2-7; 7 bases map to TRBD1. Germline CDR1 is MNHNY and CDR2 is SVGAGI (reference sequence). V shed 3 bases, J shed 5 bases, and the junction held 7 bases outside the gene matches. The CDR3 is 14 residues long. The CDR3 DNA sequence: TGTGCCAGCAGTTATCAGGGGGTCAGCCACGAGCAGTACTTC. Its translation is CASSYQGVSHEQYF.

The chain recombines TRBV4-1 with TRBJ1-6, with unresolved D. Germline-derived CDR1 and CDR2 are MGHRA and YSYEKL. V was clipped by 4 bases and J by 3 bases, with 7 bases between them. CDR3 length equals 14 residues. In DNA, the CDR3 is TGCGCCAGCAGCCCCGACAACTATAATTCACCCCTCCACTTT. Residues: CASSPDNYNSPLHF.

This chain links TRBV28 with TRBJ1-1, with 10 bases matching TRBD1. J was trimmed by 5 bases and V by 4 bases; bases with no gene match: 4. The CDR3 runs 14 residues. Germline V lookup: CDR1 MDHEN, CDR2 SYDVKM. CDR3 nucleotides: TGTGCCAGCAGTTCGACAGGGGGCTGGACTGAAGCTTTCTTT. The encoded protein is CASSSTGGWTEAFF.

The chain uses TRBV7-2 and TRBJ1-1; D is unresolved. Germline loops: CDR1 SGHTA, CDR2 FQGNSA. V was trimmed by 4 bases and J by 3 bases, leaving 12 bases between them. The CDR3 has 14 amino acids. The CDR3 is CASSSGGRHTEAFF. The CDR3 DNA is TGTGCCAGCAGCTCGGGAGGGCGGCACACTGAAGCTTTCTTT.

The chain carries TRBV6-1 and TRBJ2-7; D might be TRBD2 (6 bases). The ends were cut back, 0 bases at V and 4 bases at J, with 10 bases in the middle. The CDR3 is 14 residues long. Germline V gene lookup returns CDR1 MNHNS and CDR2 SASEGT. This CDR3 reads CASSEAGGKYEQYF. CDR3 nucleotides: TGTGCCAGCAGTGAAGCGGGGGGTAAATACGAGCAGTACTTC.

This clone was seen just once. This chain connects TRBV7-2 to TRBJ2-3; D is undetermined. V lost 4 bases and J 0 bases, leaving 11 bases between the germline ends. The CDR3 is 15 residues long. Germline CDR1 and CDR2: SGHTA and FQGNSA. The CDR3 coding sequence is TGTGCCAGCAGCTGGGCCGGGCCAAGCACAGATACGCAGTATTTT. Residues: CASSWAGPSTDTQYF.

The chain employs TRBV6-5 and TRBJ2-3; D is possibly TRBD1 or TRBD2 (5 bases each). V shed 0 bases and J shed 3 bases, with 10 bases lying between them. This CDR3 contains 15 residues. Germline assignment: CDR1 MNHEY and CDR2 SVGAGI. CDR3 DNA sequence: TGTGCCAGCAGTTACTCGAGGGGACCTACAGATACGCAGTATTTT. It is translated as CASSYSRGPTDTQYF.

The genes are TRBV7-9 and TRBJ1-2; TRBD1 is a possible D gene (6 bases). The V end was cut by 5 bases, the J end by 5 bases, with 18 bases between. Germline V gives CDR1 SEHNR, CDR2 FQNEAQ (reference sequence). This CDR3 spans 15 amino acids. Here the CDR3 DNA reads TGTGCCAGCAGCAACCTTCTGCAGGGGATATATGGCTACACCTTC. Translated, it gives CASSNLLQGIYGYTF.

V is TRBV9 and J is TRBJ1-2; unclear D gene. Trimming pared 0 bases from V and 3 bases from J, leaving 12 bases between. This CDR3 is built from 15 residues. Germline V gene data show CDR1 as SGDLS and CDR2 as YYNGEE. The CDR3 loop reads CASSVARRGYYGYTF. As DNA, the CDR3 is TGTGCCAGCAGCGTAGCCCGTCGAGGATACTATGGCTACACCTTC. Supplemented by reference TRBV9 and TRBJ1-2, the full variable domain reads DSGVTQTPKHLITATGQRVTLRCSPRSGDLSVYWYQQSLDQGLQFLIQYYNGEERAKGNILERFSAQQFPDLHSELNLSSLELGDSALYFCASSVARRGYYGYTFGSGTRLTVV.

Only one count was recorded for this clone. The chain is built from TRBV5-1 and TRBJ1-4; D is undetermined. Germline values: CDR1 SGHRS, CDR2 YFSETQ. Deletions cut 7 bases from V and 5 bases from J, with 15 bases between. This CDR3 is built from 14 residues. Written as DNA, the CDR3 is TGCGCCAGCTGCCAAGGGTTCGGCAATGAAAAACTGTTTTTT. Amino acid sequence: CASCQGFGNEKLFF. Full variable domain (remainder filled in from reference TRBV5-1 and TRBJ1-4): KAGVTQTPRYLIKTRGQQVTLSCSPISGHRSVSWYQQTPGQGLQFLFEYFSETQRNKGNFPGRFSGRQFSNSRSEMNVSTLELGDSALYLCASCQGFGNEKLFFGSGTQLSVL.

The chain carries TRBV6-6 and TRBJ2-3; a possible D gene is TRBD2 (5 bases). The germline gives CDR1 MNHNY, CDR2 SVGAGI (reference sequence). The V and J ends lost 2 bases and 6 bases respectively, with 12 bases between them. The CDR3 runs to 14 residues. The CDR3 here is CASSYRGSSDTQYF. CDR3 coding DNA: TGTGCCAGCAGTTACAGAGGGAGTTCGGATACGCAGTATTTT.

The rearrangement uses TRBV6-1 and TRBJ2-5; 7 nucleotides line up with TRBD1. CDR1 is MNHNS and CDR2 is SASEGT in the germline V gene. This CDR3 has 14 residues. Trimming cost V 6 bases and J 5 bases; bases outside gene matches: 9. CDR3 sequence reads: CASRRTGDGETQYF. DNA of the CDR3: TGTGCCAGCAGGCGAACAGGGGATGGCGAGACCCAGTACTTC.

The table lists this clone with a count of one. The V gene is TRBV5-8, the J gene TRBJ2-6; TRBD1 matches at 7 bases. V shed 4 bases and J 1 base; nucleotides not matched to a gene: 2. The germline CDR1 and CDR2 sequences are SGHTS and YDEGEE. The CDR3 loop spans 15 amino acids. CDR3 residues: CASSQGDSGANVLTF. CDR3 coding DNA: TGTGCCAGCAGCCAGGGGGATTCTGGGGCCAACGTCCTGACTTTC.

V is TRBV9 and J is TRBJ2-3; 10 positions match TRBD1. Germline V gene sequence: CDR1 SGDLS, CDR2 YYNGEE. The CDR3 loop spans 16 amino acids. Trimming took 3 bases from V and 0 from J; bases not matched to a gene: 4. CDR3 region: CASSAGTGVSTDTQYF. In DNA, the CDR3 is TGTGCCAGCAGCGCCGGGACAGGGGTTAGCACAGATACGCAGTATTTT.

This chain connects TRBV6-5 to TRBJ1-5; D ambiguous. V was clipped by 6 bases and J by 2 bases, with 14 bases between them. Germline loops: CDR1 MNHEY, CDR2 SVGAGI. This CDR3 contains 15 residues. CDR3 nucleotides: TGTGCCAGCAGCCGAACAGTGGAGGGCAATCAGCCCCAGCATTTT. It specifies CASSRTVEGNQPQHF.

J is TRBJ2-5 and V is TRBV18, with 13 nucleotides matching TRBD2. Germline V lookup: CDR1 KGHSH, CDR2 LQKENI. This CDR3 comprises 15 residues. Trimming took 3 bases from V and 5 from J; bases not matched to a gene: 3. The CDR3 coding sequence is TGTGCCAGCTCACCGACTAGCGGGAGGCGGGAGACCCAGTACTTC. Residues: CASSPTSGRRETQYF.

The CDR3 here is CASSENLSGGYTDTQYF. The CDR3 coding sequence is TGTGCCAGCAGTGAAAACCTTAGCGGGGGGTACACAGATACGCAGTATTTT. The chain uses TRBV6-1 and TRBJ2-3; TRBD2 matches at 10 bases. Germline-derived CDR1 and CDR2 are MNHNS and SASEGT. The V gene end was trimmed by 2 bases and the J gene end by 2 bases; junction bases not matched to a gene: 7. This CDR3 contains 17 residues.

The chain links TRBV6-1 to TRBJ1-6, with D unclear. V lost 6 bases to trimming and J lost 9 bases, with 12 bases between them. Germline V gene data show CDR1 as MNHNS and CDR2 as SASEGT. This CDR3 is 13 amino acids long. The CDR3 sequence is CASSREGGSPLHF. CDR3 nucleotide sequence: TGTGCCAGCAGCCGGGAGGGTGGTTCACCCCTCCACTTT.

This clone was seen a single time. The chain joins TRBV5-1 to TRBJ2-5; D is perhaps TRBD1 (5 bases). This CDR3 is built from 14 residues. Trimming removed 2 bases from V and 1 base from J, with 9 bases in between. Germline-derived CDR1 and CDR2 are SGHRS and YFSETQ. The CDR3 reads CASSFADSQETQYF. CDR3 in DNA: TGCGCCAGCAGCTTTGCAGACAGCCAAGAGACCCAGTACTTC.

The V call is TRBV28, the J call TRBJ1-2; D unresolved. Germline CDR1 and CDR2: MDHEN and SYDVKM. The CDR3 length is 11 residues. The V and J ends lost 8 bases and 5 bases respectively, with 9 bases between them. The CDR3 sequence is CASGSLYGYTF. CDR3 in DNA: TGTGCCAGCGGGAGTCTGTATGGCTACACCTTC.

This clone has more than one count but fewer than ten. CDR3 in amino acids: CASKTGNLNTEAFF. The CDR3, as DNA: TGCGCCAGCAAGACCGGGAATCTGAACACTGAAGCTTTCTTT. The V call is TRBV5-1, the J call TRBJ1-1, with D unclear. The V and J ends lost 6 bases and 0 bases respectively, with 12 bases between them. CDR3 length equals 14 residues. Germline CDR1 SGHRS, CDR2 YFSETQ.